This T cell receptor (beta chain) was retrieved from a study of human T cells and chemical hapten exposure. Turning to the study itself: Patch tests of 0.01% DPC on the upper back were read at 6 days.

TCRdb fed the RACE reads into MiXCR, producing one record per CDR3 protein. Of around 250,000 distinct CDR3 sequences listed, about 9% are singletons. The time point: pre-sensitization, week 0. Treatment defined: therapeutic diphenylcyclopropenone sensitization with weekly scalp DPC. Trimming stripped 6 bases from V and 3 bases from J, with 17 bases between. The CDR3 sequence is 15 residues long. In germline, CDR1 is MNHEY, CDR2 SVGAGI. This sequence originates from a woman in her thirties or forties with alopecia areata. Some clones in this sample may be carry-over from other donors' samples. The V call is TRBV6-5, the J call TRBJ1-2; D perhaps matches TRBD1 (6 bases). The sequenced sample was whole blood, obtained in connection with sensitization to the hapten diphenylcyclopropenone (DPC). CDR3 coding DNA: TGTGCCAGCAGCTCCGTGGAGGGGGTTTACTATGGCTACACCTTC. Protein product: CASSSVEGVYYGYTF.